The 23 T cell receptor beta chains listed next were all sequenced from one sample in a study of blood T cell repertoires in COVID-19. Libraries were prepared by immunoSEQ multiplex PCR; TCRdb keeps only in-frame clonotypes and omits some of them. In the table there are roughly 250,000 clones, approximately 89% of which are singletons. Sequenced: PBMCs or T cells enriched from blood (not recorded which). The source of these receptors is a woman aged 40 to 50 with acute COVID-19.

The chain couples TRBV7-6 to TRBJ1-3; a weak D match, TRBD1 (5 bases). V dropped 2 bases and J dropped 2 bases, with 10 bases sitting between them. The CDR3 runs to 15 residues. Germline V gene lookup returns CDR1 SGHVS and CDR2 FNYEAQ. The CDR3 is CASSLIGEAGNTIYF. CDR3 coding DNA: TGTGCCAGCAGCTTAATAGGGGAGGCTGGAAACACCATATATTTT.

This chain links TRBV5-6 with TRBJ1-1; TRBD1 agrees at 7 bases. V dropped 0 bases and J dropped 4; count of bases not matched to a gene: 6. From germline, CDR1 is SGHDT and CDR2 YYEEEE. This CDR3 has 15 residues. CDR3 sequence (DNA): TGTGCCAGCAGCTTGGATAGGGGGCGAGGCACTGAAGCTTTCTTT. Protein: CASSLDRGRGTEAFF.

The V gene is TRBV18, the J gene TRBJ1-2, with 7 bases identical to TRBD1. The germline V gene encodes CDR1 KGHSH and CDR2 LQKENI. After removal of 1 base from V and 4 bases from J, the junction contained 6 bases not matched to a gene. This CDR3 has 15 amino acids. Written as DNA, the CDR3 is TGTGCCAGCTCACCACAAGCAGGGGGGTCCTATGGCTACACCTTC. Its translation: CASSPQAGGSYGYTF.

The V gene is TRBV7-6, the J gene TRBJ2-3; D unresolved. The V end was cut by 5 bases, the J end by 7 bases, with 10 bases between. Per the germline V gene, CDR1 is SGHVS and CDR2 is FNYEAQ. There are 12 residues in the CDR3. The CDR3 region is CASSATRYTQYF. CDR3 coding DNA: TGTGCCAGCAGCGCGACACGTTATACGCAGTATTTT.

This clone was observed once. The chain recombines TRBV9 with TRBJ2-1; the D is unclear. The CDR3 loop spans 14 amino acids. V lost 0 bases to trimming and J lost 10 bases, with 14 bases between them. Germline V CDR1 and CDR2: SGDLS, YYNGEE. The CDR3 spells CASSVESLENEQFF. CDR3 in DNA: TGTGCCAGCAGCGTAGAGAGTCTCGAGAACGAGCAGTTCTTC.

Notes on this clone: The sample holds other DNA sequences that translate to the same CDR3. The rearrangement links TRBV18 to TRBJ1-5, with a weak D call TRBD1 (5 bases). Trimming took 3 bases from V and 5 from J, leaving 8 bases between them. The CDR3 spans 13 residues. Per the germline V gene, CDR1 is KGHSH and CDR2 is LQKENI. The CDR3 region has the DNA TGTGCCAGCTCACCGGGCAGGGATCAGCCCCAGCATTTT. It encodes CASSPGRDQPQHF.

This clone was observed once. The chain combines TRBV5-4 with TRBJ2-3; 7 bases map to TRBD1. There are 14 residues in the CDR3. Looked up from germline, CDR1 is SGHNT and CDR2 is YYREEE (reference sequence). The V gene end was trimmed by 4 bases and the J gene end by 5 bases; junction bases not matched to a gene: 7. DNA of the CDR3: TGTGCCAGCAGCATACAGGGGCGGGTAGATACGCAGTATTTT. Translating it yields CASSIQGRVDTQYF.

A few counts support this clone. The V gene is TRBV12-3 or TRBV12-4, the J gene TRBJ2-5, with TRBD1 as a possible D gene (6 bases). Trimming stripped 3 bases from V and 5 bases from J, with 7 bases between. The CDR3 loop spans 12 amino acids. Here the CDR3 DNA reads TGTGCCAGCAGTTTCGACAGGGAGACCCAGTACTTC. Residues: CASSFDRETQYF.

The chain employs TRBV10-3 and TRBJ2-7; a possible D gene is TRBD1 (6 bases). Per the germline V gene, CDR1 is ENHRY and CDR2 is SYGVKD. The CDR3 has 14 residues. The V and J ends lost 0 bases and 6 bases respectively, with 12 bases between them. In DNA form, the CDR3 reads TGTGCCATCAGTGAGTCACCAGGGGTGCGCGAGCAGTACTTC. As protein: CAISESPGVREQYF.

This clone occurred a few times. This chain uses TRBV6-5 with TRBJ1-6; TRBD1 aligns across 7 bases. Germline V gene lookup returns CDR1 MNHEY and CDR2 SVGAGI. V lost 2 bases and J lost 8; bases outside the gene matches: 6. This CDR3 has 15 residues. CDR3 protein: CASSYQGTVDSPLHF. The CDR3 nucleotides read TGTGCCAGCAGTTACCAGGGGACAGTTGATTCACCCCTCCACTTT.

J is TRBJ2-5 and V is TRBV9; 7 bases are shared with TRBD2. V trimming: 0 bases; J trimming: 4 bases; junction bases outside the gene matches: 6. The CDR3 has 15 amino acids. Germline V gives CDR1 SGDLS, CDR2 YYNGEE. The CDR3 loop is CASSVAPGGGETQYF. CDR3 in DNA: TGTGCCAGCAGCGTAGCTCCGGGCGGGGGAGAGACCCAGTACTTC.

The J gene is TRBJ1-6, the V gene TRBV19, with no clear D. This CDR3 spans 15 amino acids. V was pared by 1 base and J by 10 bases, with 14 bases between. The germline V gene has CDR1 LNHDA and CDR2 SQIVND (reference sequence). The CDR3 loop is CASSIAGFRLSPLHF. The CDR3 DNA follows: TGTGCCAGTAGTATAGCGGGATTTCGGCTGTCACCCCTCCACTTT.

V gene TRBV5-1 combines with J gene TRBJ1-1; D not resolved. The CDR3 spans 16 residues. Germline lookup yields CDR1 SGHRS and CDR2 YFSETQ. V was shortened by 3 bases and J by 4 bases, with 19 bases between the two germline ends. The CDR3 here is CASSSGFRFLITEAFF. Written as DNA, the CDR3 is TGCGCCAGCAGCTCCGGTTTCAGGTTTCTAATCACTGAAGCTTTCTTT. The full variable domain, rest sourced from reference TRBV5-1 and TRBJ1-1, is KAGVTQTPRYLIKTRGQQVTLSCSPISGHRSVSWYQQTPGQGLQFLFEYFSETQRNKGNFPGRFSGRQFSNSRSEMNVSTLELGDSALYLCASSSGFRFLITEAFFGQGTRLTVV.

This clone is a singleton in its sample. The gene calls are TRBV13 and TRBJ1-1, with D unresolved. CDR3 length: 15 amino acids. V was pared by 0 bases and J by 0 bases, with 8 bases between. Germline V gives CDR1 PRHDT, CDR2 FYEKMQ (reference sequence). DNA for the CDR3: TGTGCCAGCAGCTTAGGGCTCACAGTGAACACTGAAGCTTTCTTT. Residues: CASSLGLTVNTEAFF.

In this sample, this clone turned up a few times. CDR3 DNA sequence: TGTGCCAGCAGCTTTTTTGGGGCAGGGGGGTTTAGTGGCTACACCTTC. Translation gives CASSFFGAGGFSGYTF. The chain uses TRBV7-2 and TRBJ1-2; 7 nucleotides line up with TRBD1. CDR3 length: 16 amino acids. After removal of 3 bases from V and 7 bases from J, the junction contained 14 bases not matched to a gene. Germline values: CDR1 SGHTA, CDR2 FQGNSA.

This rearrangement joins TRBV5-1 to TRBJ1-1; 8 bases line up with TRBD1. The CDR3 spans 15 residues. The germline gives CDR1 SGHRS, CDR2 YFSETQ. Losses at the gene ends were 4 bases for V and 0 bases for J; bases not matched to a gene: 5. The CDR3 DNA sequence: TGCGCCAGCAGCACGGACAGGGCCATGAACACTGAAGCTTTCTTT. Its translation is CASSTDRAMNTEAFF.

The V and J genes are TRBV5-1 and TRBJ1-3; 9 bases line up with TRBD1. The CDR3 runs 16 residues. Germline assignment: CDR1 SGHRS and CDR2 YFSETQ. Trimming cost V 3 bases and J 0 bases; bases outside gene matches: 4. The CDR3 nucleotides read TGCGCCAGCAGCTCGGGGACAGGGAACTCTGGAAACACCATATATTTT. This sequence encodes CASSSGTGNSGNTIYF. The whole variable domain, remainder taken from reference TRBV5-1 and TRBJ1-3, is KAGVTQTPRYLIKTRGQQVTLSCSPISGHRSVSWYQQTPGQGLQFLFEYFSETQRNKGNFPGRFSGRQFSNSRSEMNVSTLELGDSALYLCASSSGTGNSGNTIYFGEGSWLTVV.

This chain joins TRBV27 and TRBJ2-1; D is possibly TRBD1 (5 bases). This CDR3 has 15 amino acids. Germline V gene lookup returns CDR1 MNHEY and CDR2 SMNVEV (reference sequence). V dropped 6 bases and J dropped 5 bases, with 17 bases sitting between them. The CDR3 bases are TGTGCCAGCAGGAAACCTCAGGGAACTCACAATGAGCAGTTCTTC. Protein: CASRKPQGTHNEQFF.

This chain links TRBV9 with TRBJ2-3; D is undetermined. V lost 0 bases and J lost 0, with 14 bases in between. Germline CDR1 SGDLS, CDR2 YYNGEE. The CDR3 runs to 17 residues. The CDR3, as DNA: TGTGCCAGCAGCGTAGCTGGGCTGGGCCTGAGCACAGATACGCAGTATTTT. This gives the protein CASSVAGLGLSTDTQYF.

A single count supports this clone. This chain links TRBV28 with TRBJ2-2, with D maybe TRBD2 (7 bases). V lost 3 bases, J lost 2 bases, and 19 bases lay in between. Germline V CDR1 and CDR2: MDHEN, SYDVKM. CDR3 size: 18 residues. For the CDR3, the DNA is TGTGCCAGCAGTTTGTTGCCCGGCGGGGGCGGCAACACCGGGGAGCTGTTTTTT. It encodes CASSLLPGGGGNTGELFF.

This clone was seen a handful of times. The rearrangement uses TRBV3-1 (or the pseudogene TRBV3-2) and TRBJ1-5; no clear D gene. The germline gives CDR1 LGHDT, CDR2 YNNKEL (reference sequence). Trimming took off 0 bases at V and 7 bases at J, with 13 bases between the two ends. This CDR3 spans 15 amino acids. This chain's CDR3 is CASSQDSGPWQPQHF. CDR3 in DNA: TGTGCCAGCAGCCAAGATTCGGGTCCGTGGCAGCCCCAGCATTTT.

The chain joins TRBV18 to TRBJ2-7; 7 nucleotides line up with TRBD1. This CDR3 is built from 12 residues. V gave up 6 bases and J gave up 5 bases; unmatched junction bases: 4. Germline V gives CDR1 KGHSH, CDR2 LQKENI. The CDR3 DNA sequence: TGTGCCAGCTCCAAAACAGGGGACGAGCAGTACGTC. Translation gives CASSKTGDEQYV.

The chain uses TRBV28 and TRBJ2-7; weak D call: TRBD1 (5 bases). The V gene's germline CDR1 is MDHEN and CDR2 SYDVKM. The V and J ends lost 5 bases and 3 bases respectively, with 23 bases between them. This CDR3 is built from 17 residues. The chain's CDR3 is CASSPLSLGPGFYEQYF. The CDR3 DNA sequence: TGTGCCAGCAGTCCCCTCTCACTGGGGCCTGGTTTCTACGAGCAGTACTTC.